This T cell receptor beta chain was captured in a study of blood T cell repertoires in COVID-19. Background on the study: Samples came from the United States, Italy and Spain, spanning acute and convalescent COVID-19. PBMCs, B-cell-depleted T cells, or T cells were the source of the cDNA or gDNA that made up the material.

V shed 7 bases and J shed 6 bases, with 21 bases lying between them. The CDR3 is 15 residues long. Germline CDR1 reads MDHEN; CDR2 reads SYDVKM. Clones were sequenced by immunoSEQ multiplex PCR, and TCRdb holds only the in-frame ones, with some missing. The sample records about 240,000 clones, around 89% being singletons. Individuals drawn from some 25 US areas were about 18 to 90 years old. Sequencing input: PBMCs or T cells enriched from blood (not recorded which). The receptor was derived from a woman in her 30s who had recovered from COVID-19. This chain joins TRBV28 and TRBJ1-1; D gene uncertain. In DNA, the CDR3 is TGTGCCAGCACCAGACTATCGATGGGAACCGCTGAAGCTTTCTTT. Translating gives CASTRLSMGTAEAFF.